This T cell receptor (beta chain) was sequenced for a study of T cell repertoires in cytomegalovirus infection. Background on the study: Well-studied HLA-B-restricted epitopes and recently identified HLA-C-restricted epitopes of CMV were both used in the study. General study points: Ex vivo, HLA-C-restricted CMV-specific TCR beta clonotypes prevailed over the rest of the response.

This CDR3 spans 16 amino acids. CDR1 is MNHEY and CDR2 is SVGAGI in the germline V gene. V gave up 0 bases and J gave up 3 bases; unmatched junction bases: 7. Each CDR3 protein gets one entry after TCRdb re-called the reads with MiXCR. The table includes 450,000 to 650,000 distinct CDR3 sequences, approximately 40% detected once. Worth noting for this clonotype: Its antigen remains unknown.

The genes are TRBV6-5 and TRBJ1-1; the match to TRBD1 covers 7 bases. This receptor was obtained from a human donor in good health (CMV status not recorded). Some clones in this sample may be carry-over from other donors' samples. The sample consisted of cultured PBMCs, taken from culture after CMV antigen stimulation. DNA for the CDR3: TGTGCCAGCAGTTACTCGCCGGGACAGCCTTACACTGAAGCTTTCTTT. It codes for CASSYSPGQPYTEAFF.